The 7 T cell receptor beta chains reported below all come from one sample, sequenced in a study of OX40 agonist ivuxolimab in advanced cancers. Produced via immunoSEQ multiplex PCR; TCRdb's table is partial and in-frame only. The sample holds some 60,000 clones, roughly nine tenths seen once. The sequences come from CD4+ or CD8+ T cells sorted from blood, collected in a trial of the OX40 agonist ivuxolimab. These receptor sequences come from an adult with an advanced solid tumor such as melanoma, head and neck, liver or kidney cancer.

This clone occurred a few times. This rearrangement joins TRBV4-1 to TRBJ2-2, with 7 bases lining up with TRBD2. The CDR3 is 16 amino acids. J gave up 3 bases and V 0 bases, and 4 bases lay outside the gene matches. Germline V gene lookup returns CDR1 MGHRA and CDR2 YSYEKL. This CDR3 reads CASSQDPAGYTGELFF. CDR3 coding DNA: TGCGCCAGCAGCCAAGATCCAGCGGGATACACCGGGGAGCTGTTTTTT.

J is TRBJ2-7 and V is TRBV5-1, with TRBD2 identical over 10 bases. There are 15 residues in the CDR3. Germline loops: CDR1 SGHRS, CDR2 YFSETQ. J gave up 7 bases and V 0 bases, and 7 bases lay outside the gene matches. CDR3 residues: CASSLGLAGESEQYF. The CDR3 DNA sequence: TGCGCCAGCAGCTTGGGTCTAGCGGGAGAAAGTGAGCAGTACTTC. Full variable domain (outside the CDR3, taken from reference TRBV5-1 and TRBJ2-7): KAGVTQTPRYLIKTRGQQVTLSCSPISGHRSVSWYQQTPGQGLQFLFEYFSETQRNKGNFPGRFSGRQFSNSRSEMNVSTLELGDSALYLCASSLGLAGESEQYFGPGTRLTVT.

The chain has TRBV28 and TRBJ2-5, with D possibly matching TRBD2 (7 bases). This CDR3 comprises 16 residues. V dropped 4 bases and J dropped 1 base, with 16 bases sitting between them. Germline CDR1 MDHEN, CDR2 SYDVKM. The CDR3 sequence: CASSWGGDNLQETQYF. CDR3 coding DNA: TGTGCCAGCAGTTGGGGAGGGGACAACCTCCAAGAGACCCAGTACTTC.

The chain has TRBV28 and TRBJ2-3, with 8 bases aligning to TRBD1. Germline CDR1 reads MDHEN; CDR2 reads SYDVKM. The CDR3 has 13 residues. Unmatched junction bases numbered 4, after V lost 6 bases and J lost 5 bases. The CDR3 DNA sequence: TGTGCCAGCAGACCTACAGGGGGAGATACGCAGTATTTT. It is translated as CASRPTGGDTQYF.

V usage is TRBV4-3 and J usage is TRBJ2-7, with D perhaps TRBD2 (5 bases). The germline V gene has CDR1 LGHNA and CDR2 YSLEER. This CDR3 is 14 amino acids long. V dropped 0 bases and J dropped 2 bases, with 8 bases sitting between them. Here the CDR3 DNA reads TGCGCCAGCAGCCAAGATTCCGGGGCCTACGAGCAGTACTTC. Its protein product is CASSQDSGAYEQYF.

This rearrangement joins TRBV27 to TRBJ2-5; D is ambiguous. V was pared by 3 bases and J by 2 bases, with 10 bases between. The CDR3 sequence is 14 residues long. CDR1 MNHEY and CDR2 SMNVEV come from the germline V gene (reference sequence). CDR3 nucleotides: TGTGCCAGCAGTTTTATTGGGCAGCAAGAGACCCAGTACTTC. As protein: CASSFIGQQETQYF.

V is TRBV29-1 and J is TRBJ2-2; 8 bases match TRBD1. CDR3 length: 15 residues. Germline loops: CDR1 SQVTM, CDR2 ANQGSEA. V lost 3 bases and J lost 1; bases outside the gene matches: 4. The CDR3 loop is CSVDGQGLNTGELFF. The CDR3 nucleotides are TGCAGCGTTGACGGACAGGGTTTGAACACCGGGGAGCTGTTTTTT.